This T cell receptor beta chain came from a study of cytomegalovirus exposure and HLA in healthy donors. The study ran its PCR with 60 Vbeta and 13 Jbeta primers. TCRdb keeps only in-frame clones here, not all; method: immunoSEQ multiplex PCR. The sample lists fewer than 150,000 clones, 78% occurring once. CDR3 length: 20 residues. Germline V gene data show CDR1 as LGHNA and CDR2 as YNFKEQ. Trimming removed 3 bases from V and 2 bases from J, with 25 bases in between. Study-wide results and caveats: Many donors carried some public TCRs, although rarity characterized most TCR sequences. Sequencing likely produced, as an artifact, a cluster of highly shared sequence variants. Later analysis showed TCR association rates varying by HLA locus, highest for DRB1 and lowest for HLA-C.

As concerns this clone: Antigen: not known.

Specimen: PBMCs. J is TRBJ1-4 and V is TRBV4-2, with D possibly TRBD1 on 5 matching bases. This TCR was recovered from a male donor in good health and CMV-seronegative. The CDR3 DNA reads TGTGCCAGCAGCCAGGGGTCAATTCCAGGGATGGGAACGACTAATGAAAAACTGTTTTTT. Translating gives CASSQGSIPGMGTTNEKLFF.